This record concerns one TCR beta chain sequence. Its antigen remains unidentified. Base-call qualities are not available, and no considerably larger clone is one nucleotide away. This sample is drawn from a study of metastatic and nonmetastatic thyroid tumors (dated by TCRdb to between 2020 and 2021). The study in broad terms: Repertoires were compared across peripheral blood and tumor or nodule tissue samples from malignant and benign thyroid patients.

CDR1 SGDLS and CDR2 YYNGEE are derived from the germline V gene. Relative to germline, V is missing 4 bases and J is missing 4 bases, with 7 bases of the junction outside any gene match. The CDR3 numbers 15 residues from cysteine through phenylalanine. Just CDR3 DNA is preserved here, 45 bases in frame from base 1. Before undergoing thyroid surgery, none of the patients had been given any kind of treatment. Using T-cell receptor beta sequencing, the researchers looked back retrospectively at clinical samples from patients, gathered between about 2012 and 2018. Library preparation employed PCR. The sequencer listed for this sample is Illumina HiSeq 4000. High-throughput sequencing was used to profile the TCR beta-chain CDR3 region of each patient. For the original study's pipeline: Drawing on CDR3 differences between clinicopathological groups, the researchers built a classifier meant to tell apart patients with distant-metastatic papillary thyroid cancer. Repertoire diversity was assessed with the Shannon index, and tumor-blood repertoire similarity with the Morisita-Horn index. TCRdb handled the public reads itself, with Q25 trimming in fastp and clone calling in MiXCR, and kept productive beta chains. The V and J calls follow TCRdb's processing rather than the paper's. The sample table shows roughly 89,000 clones, and about an eighth are seen once. The top ten clonotypes cover around 8.8% of the sample.

What the authors observed across the whole study: In both blood and tumor samples, TCR beta diversity was reported to be significantly higher in malignant tumors than in benign nodules.

Sequenced sample: tumor tissue. The chain links TRBV9 with TRBJ2-3; the junction holds 9 bases that match TRBD1. The sequence was obtained from a female donor with papillary thyroid cancer or a benign thyroid nodule (not recorded which). Some clones in this sample may be carry-over from other donors' samples. The CDR3 protein sequence reads: CASSSRDRVSDTQYF. In nucleotides, the sequence is TGTGCCAGCAGCAGCCGGGACAGGGTTTCAGATACGCAGTATTTT.